This T cell receptor (beta chain) was identified during a study of regulatory T cells in long-lasting Graves disease. Sequencing libraries for TCR beta were prepared with iRepertoire HTBI primers and Arm-PCR of CDR3 regions. TCRdb used MiXCR to reprocess the multiplex PCR reads, holding one entry per CDR3 protein. The repertoire holds fewer than 650,000 distinct CDR3 sequences, with about 15% as singletons. In its sample, this clonotype was seen a few times. Specified time point: newly diagnosed GD, antithyroid drugs for less than 3 months. The TCR library was made from RNA that had been extracted from PBMCs in TRIzol. The same data also contributed to another study, on T cells in Graves' hyperthyroidism and ophthalmopathy. That source notes: Stable hyperthyroidism and ophthalmopathy were separated using 13 V-J signatures.

The sample was peripheral blood mononuclear cells (PBMCs), taken at new diagnosis, from a patient treated with antithyroid drugs. This clonotype originated in a man aged 18 to 35 with Graves disease.

The CDR3 region is CASSQDRLKNTEAFF. The CDR3 nucleotides are TGTGCCAGCAGCCAAGATCGGTTAAAGAACACTGAAGCTTTCTTT. The chain links TRBV4-2 to TRBJ1-1; no clear D. Germline V lookup: CDR1 LGHNA, CDR2 YNFKEQ. V was cut by 0 bases and J by 1 base, with 9 bases left in between. This CDR3 spans 15 amino acids.